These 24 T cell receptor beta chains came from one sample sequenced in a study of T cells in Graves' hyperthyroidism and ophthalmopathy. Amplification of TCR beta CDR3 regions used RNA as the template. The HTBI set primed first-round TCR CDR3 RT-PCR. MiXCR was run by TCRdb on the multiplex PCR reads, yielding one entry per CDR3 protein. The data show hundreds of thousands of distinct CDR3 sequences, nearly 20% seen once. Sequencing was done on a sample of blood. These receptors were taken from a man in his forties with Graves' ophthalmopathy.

CDR3 residues: CSVVDPARSTDTQYF. CDR3 nucleotides: TGCAGCGTTGTAGACCCAGCGAGAAGCACAGATACGCAGTATTTT. This chain joins TRBV29-1 and TRBJ2-3, with D hard to call. Germline CDR1 and CDR2: SQVTM and ANQGSEA. The germline V and J ends were trimmed by 4 bases and 0 bases, with 14 bases remaining between them. This CDR3 comprises 15 residues.

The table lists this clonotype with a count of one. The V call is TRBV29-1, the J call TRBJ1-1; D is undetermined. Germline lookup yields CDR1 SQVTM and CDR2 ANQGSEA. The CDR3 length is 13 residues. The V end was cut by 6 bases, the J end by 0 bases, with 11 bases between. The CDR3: CSVDLGLNTEAFF. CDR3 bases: TGCAGCGTCGACTTAGGGCTGAACACTGAAGCTTTCTTT.

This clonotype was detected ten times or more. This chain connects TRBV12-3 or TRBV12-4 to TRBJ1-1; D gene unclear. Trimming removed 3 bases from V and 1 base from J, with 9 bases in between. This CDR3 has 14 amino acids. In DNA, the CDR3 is TGTGCCAGCAGTTTGGCCCCCGGGAACACTGAAGCTTTCTTT. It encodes CASSLAPGNTEAFF.

The CDR3 spells CASSSQPDRGLNGYTF. The DNA for the CDR3 is TGCGCCAGCAGCTCCCAACCGGACAGGGGGTTAAATGGCTACACCTTC. This chain links TRBV5-1 with TRBJ1-2; 10 nucleotides line up with TRBD1. Germline CDR1 reads SGHRS; CDR2 reads YFSETQ. The CDR3 loop spans 16 amino acids. J gave up 6 bases and V 3 bases, and 11 bases lay outside the gene matches.

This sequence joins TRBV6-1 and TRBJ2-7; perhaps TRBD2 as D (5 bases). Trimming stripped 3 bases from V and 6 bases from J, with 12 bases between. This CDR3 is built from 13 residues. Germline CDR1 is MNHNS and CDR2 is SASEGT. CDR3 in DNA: TGTGCCAGCAGTGAGAAATATGCGGGCGAGCAGTACTTC. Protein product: CASSEKYAGEQYF.

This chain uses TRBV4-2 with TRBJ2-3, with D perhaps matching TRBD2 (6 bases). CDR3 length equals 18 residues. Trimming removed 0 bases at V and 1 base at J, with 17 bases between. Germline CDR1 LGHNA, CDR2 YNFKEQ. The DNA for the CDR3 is TGTGCCAGCAGCCAAGATCCCAGTGGCGGGAAACGCACAGATACGCAGTATTTT. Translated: CASSQDPSGGKRTDTQYF.

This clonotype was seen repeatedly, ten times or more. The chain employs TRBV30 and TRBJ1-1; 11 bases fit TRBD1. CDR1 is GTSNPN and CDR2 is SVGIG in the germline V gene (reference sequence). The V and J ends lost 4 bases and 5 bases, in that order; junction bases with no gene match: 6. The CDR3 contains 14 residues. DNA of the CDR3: TGTGCCTGGAAGAAGGACAGGGGGCTGACTGAAGCTTTCTTT. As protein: CAWKKDRGLTEAFF. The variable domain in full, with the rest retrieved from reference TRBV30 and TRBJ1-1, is SQTIHQWPATLVQPVGSPLSLECTVEGTSNPNLYWYRQAAGRGLQLLFYSVGIGQISSEVPQNLSASRPQDRQFILSSKKLLLSDSGFYLCAWKKDRGLTEAFFGQGTRLTVV.

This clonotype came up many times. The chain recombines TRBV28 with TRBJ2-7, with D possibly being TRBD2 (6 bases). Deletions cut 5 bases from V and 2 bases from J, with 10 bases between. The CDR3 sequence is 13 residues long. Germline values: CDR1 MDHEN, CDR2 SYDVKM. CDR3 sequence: CASSIGLPYEQYF. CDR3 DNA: TGTGCCAGCAGTATCGGACTACCCTACGAGCAGTACTTC.

The CDR3 DNA sequence: TGTGCCAGCTCACCACCGGTCATACTGGGGGGGGCCAAAAACATTCAGTACTTC. Protein: CASSPPVILGGAKNIQYF. This chain links TRBV18 with TRBJ2-4; TRBD2 matches at 7 bases. Germline CDR1 reads KGHSH; CDR2 reads LQKENI. The CDR3 has 18 residues. The ends lost 0 bases at V and 1 base at J; junction bases unmatched: 9. The full variable domain, with the rest looked up from reference TRBV18 and TRBJ2-4, is NAGVMQNPRHLVRRRGQEARLRCSPMKGHSHVYWYRQLPEEGLKFMVYLQKENIIDESGMPKERFSAEFPKEGPSILRIQQVVRGDSAAYFCASSPPVILGGAKNIQYFGAGTRLSVL.

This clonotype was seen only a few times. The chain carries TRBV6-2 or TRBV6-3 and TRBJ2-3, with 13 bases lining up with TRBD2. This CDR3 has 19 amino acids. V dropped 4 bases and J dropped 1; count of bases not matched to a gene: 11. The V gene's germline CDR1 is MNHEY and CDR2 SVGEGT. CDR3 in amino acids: CASSFRTSGSSGGTDTQYF. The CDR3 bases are TGTGCCAGCAGTTTCAGGACTAGCGGGAGTTCGGGGGGCACAGATACGCAGTATTTT.

DNA for the CDR3: TGTGCCAGCAGTGAAGCAGCACTAGCGGGAGTATCATATGAGCAGTTCTTC. Amino acid sequence: CASSEAALAGVSYEQFF. The V and J genes are TRBV6-1 and TRBJ2-1; 11 bases align to TRBD2. The CDR3 extends over 17 amino acids. Germline CDR1 MNHNS, CDR2 SASEGT. V shed 0 bases and J 8 bases; nucleotides not matched to a gene: 9.

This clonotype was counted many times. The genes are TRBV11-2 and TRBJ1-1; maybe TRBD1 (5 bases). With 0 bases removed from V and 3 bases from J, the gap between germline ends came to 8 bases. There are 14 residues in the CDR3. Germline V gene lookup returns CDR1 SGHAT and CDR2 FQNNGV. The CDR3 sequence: CASSLDLGHTEAFF. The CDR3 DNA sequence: TGTGCCAGCAGCTTAGATCTGGGGCACACTGAAGCTTTCTTT.

The CDR3, as DNA: TGTGCCAGCAGCCAAGACGGGGGGCGGGCAGCTTTCTTT. This sequence encodes CASSQDGGRAAFF. The chain has TRBV3-1 and TRBJ1-1; TRBD1 might be the D (6 bases). Trimming removed 0 bases at V and 10 bases at J, with 12 bases between. The CDR3 extends over 13 amino acids. The germline V gene encodes CDR1 LGHDT and CDR2 YNNKEL (reference sequence).

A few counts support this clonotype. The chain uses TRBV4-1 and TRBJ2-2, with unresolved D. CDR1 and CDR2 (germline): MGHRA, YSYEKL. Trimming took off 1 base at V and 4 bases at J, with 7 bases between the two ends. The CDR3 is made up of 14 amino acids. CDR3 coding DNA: TGCGCCAGCAGCCAAGTTCCTAGCACCGGGGAGCTGTTTTTT. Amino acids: CASSQVPSTGELFF.

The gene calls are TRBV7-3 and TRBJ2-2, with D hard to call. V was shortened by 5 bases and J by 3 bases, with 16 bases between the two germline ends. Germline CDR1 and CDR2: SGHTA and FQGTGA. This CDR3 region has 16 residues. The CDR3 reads CASSPMLGGYTGELFF. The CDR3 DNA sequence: TGTGCCAGCAGCCCCATGCTCGGCGGTTACACCGGGGAGCTGTTTTTT.

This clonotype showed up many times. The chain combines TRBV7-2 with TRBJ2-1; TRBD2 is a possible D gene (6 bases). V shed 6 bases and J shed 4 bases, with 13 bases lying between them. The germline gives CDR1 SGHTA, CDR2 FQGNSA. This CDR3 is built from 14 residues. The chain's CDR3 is CASRASGRYNEQFF. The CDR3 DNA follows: TGTGCCAGCAGGGCCTCGGGGAGGTACAATGAGCAGTTCTTC.

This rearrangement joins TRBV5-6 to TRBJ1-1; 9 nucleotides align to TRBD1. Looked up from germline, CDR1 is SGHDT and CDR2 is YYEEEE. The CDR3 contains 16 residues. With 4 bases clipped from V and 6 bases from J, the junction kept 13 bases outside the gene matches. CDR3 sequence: CASSEHRGPGSAEAFF. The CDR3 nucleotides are TGTGCCAGCAGCGAACACAGGGGGCCGGGTAGCGCTGAAGCTTTCTTT.

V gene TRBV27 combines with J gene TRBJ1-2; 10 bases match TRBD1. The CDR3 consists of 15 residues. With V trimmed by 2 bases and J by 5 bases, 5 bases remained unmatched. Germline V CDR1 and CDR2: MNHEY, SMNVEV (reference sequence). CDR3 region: CASSLGQGGFYGYTF. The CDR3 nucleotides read TGTGCCAGCAGTTTAGGACAGGGGGGGTTTTATGGCTACACCTTC.

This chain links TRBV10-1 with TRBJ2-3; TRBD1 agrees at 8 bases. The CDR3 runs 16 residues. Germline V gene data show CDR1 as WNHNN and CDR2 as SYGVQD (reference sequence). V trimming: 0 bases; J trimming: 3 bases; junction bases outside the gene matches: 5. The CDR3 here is CASSESDREITDTQYF. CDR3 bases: TGCGCCAGCAGTGAGTCGGACAGGGAGATAACAGATACGCAGTATTTT.

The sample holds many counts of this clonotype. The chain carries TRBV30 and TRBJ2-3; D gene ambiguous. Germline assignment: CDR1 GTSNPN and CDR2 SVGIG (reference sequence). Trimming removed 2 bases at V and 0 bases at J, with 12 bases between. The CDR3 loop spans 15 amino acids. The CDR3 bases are TGTGCCTGGAGTAACAGTCTTGGTAGCACAGATACGCAGTATTTT. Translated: CAWSNSLGSTDTQYF.

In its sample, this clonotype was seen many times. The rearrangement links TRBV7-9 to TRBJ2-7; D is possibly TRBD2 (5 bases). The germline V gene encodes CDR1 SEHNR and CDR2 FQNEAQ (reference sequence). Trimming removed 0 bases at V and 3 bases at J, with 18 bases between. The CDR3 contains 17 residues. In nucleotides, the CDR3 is TGTGCCAGCAGCTTAGCGAGGCAGGACTCTAGACACTACGAGCAGTACTTC. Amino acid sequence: CASSLARQDSRHYEQYF.

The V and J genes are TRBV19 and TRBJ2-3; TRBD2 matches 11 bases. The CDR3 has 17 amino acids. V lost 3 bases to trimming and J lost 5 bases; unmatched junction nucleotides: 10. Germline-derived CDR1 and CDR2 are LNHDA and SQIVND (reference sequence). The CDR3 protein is CASSISTSGTLGDTQYF. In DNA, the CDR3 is TGTGCCAGTAGTATCTCGACTAGCGGGACGTTGGGAGATACGCAGTATTTT.

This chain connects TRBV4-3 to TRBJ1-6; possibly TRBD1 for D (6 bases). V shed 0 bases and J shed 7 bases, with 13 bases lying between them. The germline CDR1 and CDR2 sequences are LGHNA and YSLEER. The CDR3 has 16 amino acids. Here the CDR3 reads CASSQEKATGNSPLHF. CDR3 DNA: TGCGCCAGCAGCCAAGAGAAGGCGACAGGCAATTCACCCCTCCACTTT.

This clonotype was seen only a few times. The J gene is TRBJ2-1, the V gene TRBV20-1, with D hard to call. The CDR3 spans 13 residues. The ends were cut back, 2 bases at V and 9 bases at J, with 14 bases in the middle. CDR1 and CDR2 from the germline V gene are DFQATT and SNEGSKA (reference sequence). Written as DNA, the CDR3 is TGCAGTGCTAGAACTCTGACGTTCAGTGAGCAGTTCTTC. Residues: CSARTLTFSEQFF.